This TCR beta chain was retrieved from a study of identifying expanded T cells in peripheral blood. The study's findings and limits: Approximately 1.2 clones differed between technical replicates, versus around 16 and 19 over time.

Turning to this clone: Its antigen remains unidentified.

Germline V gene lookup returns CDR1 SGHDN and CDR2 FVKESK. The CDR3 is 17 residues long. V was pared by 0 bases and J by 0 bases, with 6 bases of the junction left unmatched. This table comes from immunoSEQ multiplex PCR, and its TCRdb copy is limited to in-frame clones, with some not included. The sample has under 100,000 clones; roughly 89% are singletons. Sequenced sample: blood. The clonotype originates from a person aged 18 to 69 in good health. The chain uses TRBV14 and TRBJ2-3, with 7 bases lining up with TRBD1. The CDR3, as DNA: TGTGCCAGCAGCCAAGAACGACAGGGCCTTAGCACAGATACGCAGTATTTT. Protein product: CASSQERQGLSTDTQYF.